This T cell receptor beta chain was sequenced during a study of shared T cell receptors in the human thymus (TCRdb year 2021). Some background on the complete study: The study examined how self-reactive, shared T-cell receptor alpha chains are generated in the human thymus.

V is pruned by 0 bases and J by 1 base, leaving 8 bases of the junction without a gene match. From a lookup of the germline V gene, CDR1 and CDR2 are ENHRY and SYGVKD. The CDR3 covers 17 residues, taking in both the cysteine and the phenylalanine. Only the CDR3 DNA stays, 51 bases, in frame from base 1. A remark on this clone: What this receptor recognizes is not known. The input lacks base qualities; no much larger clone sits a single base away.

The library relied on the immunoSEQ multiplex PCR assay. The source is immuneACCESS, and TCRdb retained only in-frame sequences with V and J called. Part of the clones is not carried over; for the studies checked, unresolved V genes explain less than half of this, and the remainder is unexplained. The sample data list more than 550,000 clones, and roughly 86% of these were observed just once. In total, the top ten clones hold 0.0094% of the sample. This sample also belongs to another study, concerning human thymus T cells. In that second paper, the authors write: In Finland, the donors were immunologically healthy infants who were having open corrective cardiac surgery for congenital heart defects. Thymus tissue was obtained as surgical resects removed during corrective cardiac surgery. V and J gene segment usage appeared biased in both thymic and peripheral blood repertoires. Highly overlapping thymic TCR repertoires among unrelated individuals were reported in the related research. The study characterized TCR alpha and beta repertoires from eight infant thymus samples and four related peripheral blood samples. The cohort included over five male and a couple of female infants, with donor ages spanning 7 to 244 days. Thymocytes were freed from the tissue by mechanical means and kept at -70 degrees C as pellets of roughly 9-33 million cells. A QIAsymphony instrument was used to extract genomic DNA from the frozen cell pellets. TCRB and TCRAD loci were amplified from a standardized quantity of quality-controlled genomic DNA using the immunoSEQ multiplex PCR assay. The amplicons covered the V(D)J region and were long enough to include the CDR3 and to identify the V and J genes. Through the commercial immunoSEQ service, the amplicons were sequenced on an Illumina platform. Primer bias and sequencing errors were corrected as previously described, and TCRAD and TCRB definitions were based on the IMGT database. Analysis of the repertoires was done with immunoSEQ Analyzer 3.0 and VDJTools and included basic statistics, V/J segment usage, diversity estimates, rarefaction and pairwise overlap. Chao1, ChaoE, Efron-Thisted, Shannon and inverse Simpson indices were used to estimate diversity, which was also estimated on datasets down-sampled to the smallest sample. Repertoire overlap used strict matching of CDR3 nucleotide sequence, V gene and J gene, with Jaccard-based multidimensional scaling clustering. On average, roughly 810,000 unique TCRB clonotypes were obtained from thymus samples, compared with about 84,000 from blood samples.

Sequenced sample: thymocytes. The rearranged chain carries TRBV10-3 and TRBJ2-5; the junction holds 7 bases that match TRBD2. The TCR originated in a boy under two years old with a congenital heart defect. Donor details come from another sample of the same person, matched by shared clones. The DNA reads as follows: TGTGCCATCAGTGAGTCTGTTGGGCAGCGGGGCCAAGAGACCCAGTACTTC. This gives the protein CAISESVGQRGQETQYF.